The sample holds a few counts of the clone carrying this T cell receptor beta chain. Its antigen is currently unknown. The data were taken from a study of identical twins. Overall study results and limits: Zero-insertion analyses were open to partial confounding by invariant MAIT and iNKT cells.

TCRdb re-called the 5' RACE reads through MiXCR, storing one row per CDR3 protein. Of 1.5 million to 2 million distinct CDR3 sequences in the sample, around 33% are singletons; the top ten hold 0.25% to 0.3%. The CDR3 is 15 amino acids. The material sequenced was cord blood. The rearrangement uses TRBV12-3 or TRBV12-4 and TRBJ2-1; D possibly corresponds to TRBD2 (6 bases). The DNA end lines up better with TRBJ2-7; the J call may be wrong. This TCR came from a newborn girl in good health. In DNA, the CDR3 is TGTGCCAGCACCACCGTCCGGACTAACTACAATGAGCAGTACTTC. It specifies CASTTVRTNYNEQYF.